One TCR beta chain is described in this entry. TCRdb's table, derived via immunoSEQ multiplex PCR, lists solely in-frame clones and lacks some. Among about 62,000 clones listed, around four fifths were seen once. In germline, CDR1 is SGDLS, CDR2 YYNGEE. After removal of 1 base from V and 0 bases from J, the junction contained 14 bases not matched to a gene. The CDR3 has 22 amino acids. This sample was taken from a study of blood T cell repertoires in COVID-19. The TCR originated in a woman between 50 and 59 years old with active or convalescent COVID-19. Sequencing was done on a sample of peripheral blood. This chain connects TRBV9 to TRBJ2-1; 15 nucleotides match TRBD2. This CDR3 is CASSVPRTSGREIESSYNEQFF. The DNA for the CDR3 is TGTGCCAGCAGCGTACCCCGGACTAGCGGGAGGGAGATAGAAAGCTCCTACAATGAGCAGTTCTTC.